This T cell receptor beta chain came from a study of CXCR3-negative and CXCR3-positive naive CD8 T cells. Findings of the study overall: Memory cells showed distinct TRBV-TRBJ patterns, while the two naive subsets matched.

Researchers prepared the TRB cDNA libraries using 5' RACE with UMI labels. TCRdb re-called the 5' RACE reads, yielding one record per CDR3 amino acid sequence without DNA. Its listing shows 69,000 or so distinct CDR3 sequences. Germline-derived CDR1 and CDR2 are DFQATT and SNEGSKA (reference sequence). The CDR3 is made up of 16 amino acids. A remark on this clonotype: The antigen remains undetermined.

The receptor comes from a human donor in good health. Some clones in this sample may be carry-over from other donors' samples. This chain joins TRBV20-1 and TRBJ2-7; the TCRdb D gene call, TRBD1, has no DNA to confirm it. Sample: naive CXCR3- CD8+ T cells from blood. The subset denotes: CD45RO-CCR7+CD27+CD95- naive CD8+ T cells lacking CXCR3 (TNR3-). CDR3 protein: CSARAEGGARDYEQYF.